The 22 T cell receptor beta chains reported below all come from one sample, sequenced in a study of cytomegalovirus exposure and HLA in healthy donors. PCR was performed using 60 Vbeta and 13 Jbeta primers. Here immunoSEQ multiplex PCR was the method, and the copy in TCRdb shows in-frame clones only, minus some. The table records around 130,000 clones, about 72% of them present only once. The sequencing input was PBMCs. Receptors were obtained from a man aged 25 to 40 in good health and CMV-seropositive.

This chain connects TRBV6-1 to TRBJ2-6, with D possibly TRBD1 on 5 matching bases. The germline CDR1 and CDR2 sequences are MNHNS and SASEGT. V was clipped by 0 bases and J by 7 bases, with 10 bases between them. The CDR3 runs to 15 residues. The CDR3 coding sequence is TGTGCCAGCAGTGAAGCGGCCAGGGCAGCCAACGTCCTGACTTTC. It translates to CASSEAARAANVLTF.

V is TRBV5-4 and J is TRBJ2-2; 8 positions match TRBD2. This CDR3 has 16 amino acids. V was clipped by 7 bases and J by 1 base; unmatched bases: 9. The germline V gene encodes CDR1 SGHNT and CDR2 YYREEE (reference sequence). The CDR3 is CASHYLREENTGELFF. The CDR3 DNA reads TGTGCCAGCCATTATTTGCGGGAGGAGAACACCGGGGAGCTGTTTTTT.

V usage is TRBV4-1 and J usage is TRBJ1-5, with 10 bases matching TRBD1. CDR3 length: 16 amino acids. Trimming cost V 5 bases and J 6 bases; bases outside gene matches: 10. Germline values: CDR1 MGHRA, CDR2 YSYEKL. CDR3 nucleotide sequence: TGCGCCAGCAGCTTACTGGCGGGACAGGGGATTCAGCCCCAGCATTTT. It specifies CASSLLAGQGIQPQHF.

CDR3 in DNA: TGTGCCAGCAGCCTTTTTGTGCGGGACTCTCAAACCGGCTACGAGCAGTACTTC. Protein product: CASSLFVRDSQTGYEQYF. The rearrangement uses TRBV27 and TRBJ2-7; tentatively, D is TRBD2 (6 bases). Germline V lookup: CDR1 MNHEY, CDR2 SMNVEV (reference sequence). The CDR3 runs 18 residues. Trimming took off 6 bases at V and 3 bases at J, with 27 bases between the two ends.

The chain has TRBV11-2 and TRBJ2-1, with 10 nucleotides matching TRBD2. The CDR3 has 15 residues. Germline values: CDR1 SGHAT, CDR2 FQNNGV. V trimming: 3 bases; J trimming: 3 bases; junction bases outside the gene matches: 2. The CDR3, as DNA: TGTGCCAGCAGCTTGACTAGCGGGCACTACAATGAGCAGTTCTTC. Translating it yields CASSLTSGHYNEQFF.

This clone appeared once. At one end, the junction sequence differs from germline, possibly due to a read error. The genes are TRBV11-2 and TRBJ1-2; 7 bases are a match to TRBD1. The CDR3 contains 13 residues. Germline V CDR1 and CDR2: SGHAT, FQNNGV. The CDR3 loop reads CASSLDWGQKHYF. In DNA form, the CDR3 reads TGTGCCAGCAGCTTAGATTGGGGACAGAAACATTACTTC. Supplemented by reference TRBV11-2 and TRBJ1-2, the full variable domain reads EAGVAQSPRYKIIEKRQSVAFWCNPISGHATLYWYQQILGQGPKLLIQFQNNGVVDDSQLPKDRFSAERLKGVDSTLKIQPAKLEDSAVYLCASSLDWGQKHYFGSGTRLTVV.

The V gene is TRBV28, the J gene TRBJ1-1, with unresolved D. Germline V gene sequence: CDR1 MDHEN, CDR2 SYDVKM. CDR3 length: 13 residues. V gave up 8 bases and J gave up 2 bases, with 12 bases separating them. The CDR3 loop reads CASERGYNTEAFF. The DNA for the CDR3 is TGTGCCAGCGAGCGTGGTTATAACACTGAAGCTTTCTTT.

The V call is TRBV7-2, the J call TRBJ2-5; 10 nucleotides match TRBD2. Trimming removed 1 base from V and 4 bases from J; junction bases left unmatched: 6. The CDR3 loop spans 16 amino acids. From germline, CDR1 is SGHTA and CDR2 FQGNSA. The CDR3 is CASSLVHLAGGETQYF. CDR3 DNA sequence: TGTGCCAGCAGCTTAGTCCACTTAGCGGGAGGAGAGACCCAGTACTTC.

V gene TRBV5-1 combines with J gene TRBJ2-7, with TRBD2 matching 8 bases. CDR3 length equals 15 residues. Looked up from germline, CDR1 is SGHRS and CDR2 is YFSETQ. Trimming cost V 1 base and J 2 bases; bases outside gene matches: 5. The CDR3 DNA follows: TGCGCCAGCAGCTTGATTAGCGGGACGCCCTACGAGCAGTACTTC. This encodes CASSLISGTPYEQYF.

This clone has only a few counts. The rearrangement uses TRBV6-5 and TRBJ2-7; the D gene is possibly TRBD1 (5 bases). There are 14 residues in the CDR3. The V end lost 0 bases, the J end lost 3 bases, and 9 bases lay between the germline ends. The V gene's germline CDR1 is MNHEY and CDR2 SVGAGI. The CDR3: CASSYSDSHYEQYF. In DNA form, the CDR3 reads TGTGCCAGCAGTTACTCTGACAGCCACTACGAGCAGTACTTC.

This clone was seen a few times. This chain connects TRBV18 to TRBJ2-5, with a weak D call TRBD1 (6 bases). Deletions cut 3 bases from V and 1 base from J, with 12 bases between. This CDR3 spans 15 amino acids. Germline loops: CDR1 KGHSH, CDR2 LQKENI. The CDR3 reads CASSPLAGVQETQYF. The CDR3 region has the DNA TGTGCCAGCTCACCCTTGGCAGGGGTCCAAGAGACCCAGTACTTC.

This chain links TRBV27 with TRBJ1-1; possibly TRBD1 for D (5 bases). CDR1 is MNHEY, CDR2 SMNVEV, per germline (reference sequence). V lost 4 bases and J lost 4, with 10 bases in between. The CDR3 totals 13 residues. CDR3 nucleotide sequence: TGTGCCAGCAGTTGGGGGGGTGGCACTGAAGCTTTCTTT. This sequence encodes CASSWGGGTEAFF.

The gene calls are TRBV27 and TRBJ2-5; maybe TRBD1 (6 bases). The CDR3 is made up of 15 amino acids. Trimming took 5 bases from V and 1 from J, leaving 14 bases between them. Germline V lookup: CDR1 MNHEY, CDR2 SMNVEV (reference sequence). The CDR3 spells CASSTQGIGQETQYF. Written as DNA, the CDR3 is TGTGCCAGCAGTACTCAGGGGATAGGCCAAGAGACCCAGTACTTC.

The CDR3 DNA sequence: TGCGCCAGCAGCTTGGCCGCTAGCTCCTACAATGAGCAGTTCTTC. Protein: CASSLAASSYNEQFF. This rearrangement joins TRBV5-1 to TRBJ2-1, with D uncertain. Germline CDR1 is SGHRS and CDR2 is YFSETQ. The germline V and J ends were trimmed by 0 bases and 0 bases, with 7 bases remaining between them. CDR3 length: 15 residues.

The chain recombines TRBV6-5 with TRBJ2-1, with D hard to call. CDR1 is MNHEY and CDR2 is SVGAGI in the germline V gene. This CDR3 spans 13 amino acids. V lost 0 bases to trimming and J lost 10 bases, with 10 bases between them. The CDR3 spells CASSYSRYGEQFF. The CDR3 DNA is TGTGCCAGCAGTTACTCGAGGTACGGGGAGCAGTTCTTC.

The chain combines TRBV5-6 with TRBJ2-7, with 7 bases fitting TRBD2. CDR1 and CDR2 (germline): SGHDT, YYEEEE. J was trimmed by 5 bases and V by 4 bases; bases with no gene match: 6. This CDR3 region has 13 residues. CDR3 amino acids: CASSPAGVHEQYF. The CDR3 nucleotides are TGTGCCAGCAGCCCGGCGGGAGTCCACGAGCAGTACTTC. The whole variable domain, filled in from reference TRBV5-6 and TRBJ2-7, reads DAGVTQSPTHLIKTRGQQVTLRCSPKSGHDTVSWYQQALGQGPQFIFQYYEEEERQRGNFPDRFSGHQFPNYSSELNVNALLLGDSALYLCASSPAGVHEQYFGPGTRLTVT.

The V gene is TRBV28, the J gene TRBJ1-2; 10 bases are a match to TRBD1. Germline assignment: CDR1 MDHEN and CDR2 SYDVKM. The CDR3 is 19 residues long. Unmatched junction bases numbered 19, after V lost 5 bases and J lost 4 bases. The CDR3 nucleotides read TGTGCCAGCAGTGTCGATCCGGACAGGGGGTTTGGTTTCGTCTATGGCTACACCTTC. It yields the protein CASSVDPDRGFGFVYGYTF.

The chain has TRBV9 and TRBJ1-1, with 7 bases identical to TRBD1. With 4 bases clipped from V and 5 bases from J, the junction kept 14 bases outside the gene matches. CDR1 and CDR2 (germline): SGDLS, YYNGEE. This CDR3 comprises 16 residues. The CDR3 coding sequence is TGTGCCAGCAGCTCTCCGCCGGGACAGAGGGGGACTGAAGCTTTCTTT. Its protein is CASSSPPGQRGTEAFF.

The V call is TRBV7-3, the J call TRBJ2-1; TRBD2 matches 11 bases. The ends lost 4 bases at V and 12 bases at J; junction bases unmatched: 11. This CDR3 is 15 amino acids long. Germline V CDR1 and CDR2: SGHTA, FQGTGA. The CDR3 sequence is CASSSTSGSNVGQFF. CDR3 DNA sequence: TGTGCCAGCAGCTCCACTAGCGGGAGCAATGTCGGGCAGTTCTTC.

This clone appeared a single time. This sequence joins TRBV7-9 and TRBJ1-1, with 9 bases aligning to TRBD1. The length of the CDR3 is 11 residues. CDR1 and CDR2 from the germline V gene are SEHNR and FQNEAQ (reference sequence). V lost 6 bases and J lost 10; bases outside the gene matches: 3. The CDR3 DNA reads TGTGCCAGCAGTCCACAGGGGGCAGCTTTCTTT. It encodes CASSPQGAAFF.

This chain uses TRBV5-1 with TRBJ2-7, with 14 bases lining up with TRBD2. V lost 4 bases, J lost 5 bases, and 8 bases stayed unmatched. The length of the CDR3 is 16 residues. Germline CDR1 SGHRS, CDR2 YFSETQ. The CDR3 loop is CASSPPGTSGRNEQYF. CDR3 bases: TGCGCCAGCAGCCCACCCGGGACTAGCGGGAGAAACGAGCAGTACTTC. The full variable domain, completed using reference TRBV5-1 and TRBJ2-7, is KAGVTQTPRYLIKTRGQQVTLSCSPISGHRSVSWYQQTPGQGLQFLFEYFSETQRNKGNFPGRFSGRQFSNSRSEMNVSTLELGDSALYLCASSPPGTSGRNEQYFGPGTRLTVT.

This chain links TRBV9 with TRBJ2-7; the match to TRBD2 covers 7 bases. Germline CDR1 is SGDLS and CDR2 is YYNGEE. V lost 3 bases, J lost 1 base, and 10 bases stayed unmatched. This CDR3 comprises 16 residues. For the CDR3, the DNA is TGTGCCAGCAGCGACGGCCCGACTAGCAGATCCTACGAGCAGTACTTC. It translates to CASSDGPTSRSYEQYF.